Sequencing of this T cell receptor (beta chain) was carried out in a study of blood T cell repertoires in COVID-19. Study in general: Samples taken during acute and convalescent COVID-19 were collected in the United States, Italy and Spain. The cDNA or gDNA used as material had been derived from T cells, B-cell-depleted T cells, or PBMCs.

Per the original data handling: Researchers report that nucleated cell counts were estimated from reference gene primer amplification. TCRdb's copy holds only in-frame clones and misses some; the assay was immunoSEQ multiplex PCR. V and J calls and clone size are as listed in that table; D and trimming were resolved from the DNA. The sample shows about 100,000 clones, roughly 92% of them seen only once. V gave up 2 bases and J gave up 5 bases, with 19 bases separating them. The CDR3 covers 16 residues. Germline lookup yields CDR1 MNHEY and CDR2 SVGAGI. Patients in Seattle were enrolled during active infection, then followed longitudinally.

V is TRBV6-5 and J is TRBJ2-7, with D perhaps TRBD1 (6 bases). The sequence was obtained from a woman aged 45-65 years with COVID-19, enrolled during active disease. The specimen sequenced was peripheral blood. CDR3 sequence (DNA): TGTGCCAGCAGTTACGTCGGGTTCACTGAGGGGGACGAGCAGTACTTC. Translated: CASSYVGFTEGDEQYF.